A single sample gave rise to the 13 T cell receptor beta chains below, sequenced in a study of T-cell memory formation after mild COVID-19. In TCRdb, the 5' RACE reads were re-called with MiXCR into one record per CDR3 protein. The repertoire has hundreds of thousands of distinct CDR3 sequences, roughly 22% of them found once; the top ten carry approximately 8%. Sample: PBMCs or a T cell subset sorted from them (not recorded which). These receptors all stem from an adult woman who had mild COVID-19 (a few samples of this study predate the infection). Cell type and time point are not known.

J is TRBJ1-3 and V is TRBV29-1; perhaps TRBD1 as D (5 bases). The germline CDR1 and CDR2 sequences are SQVTM and ANQGSEA. The V gene lost 0 bases and the J gene lost 4 bases, with 10 bases spanning the gap. This CDR3 has 14 amino acids. DNA of the CDR3: TGCAGCGTTGAAGATAGAGGGGTCGGAAACACCATATATTTT. Translation gives CSVEDRGVGNTIYF.

The V call is TRBV5-1, the J call TRBJ2-7, with 8 bases identical to TRBD1. Germline CDR1 and CDR2: SGHRS and YFSETQ. The trim removed 6 bases at V and 2 bases at J, leaving 4 bases unmatched. The CDR3 totals 13 residues. The DNA for the CDR3 is TGCGCCAGCACCCAGGGGGCGGCCTACGAGCAGTACTTC. Translated, it gives CASTQGAAYEQYF.

This clonotype was observed a few times. The V call is TRBV29-1, the J call TRBJ2-5; D is perhaps TRBD2 (6 bases). This CDR3 is built from 16 residues. Germline values: CDR1 SQVTM, CDR2 ANQGSEA. V shed 7 bases and J shed 1 base, with 22 bases lying between them. Written as DNA, the CDR3 is TGCAGCGCCCGAAACGGGGCTAGCGCAAGCCAAGAGACCCAGTACTTC. Translating it yields CSARNGASASQETQYF. Complete variable domain (other parts from reference TRBV29-1 and TRBJ2-5): SAVISQKPSRDICQRGTSLTIQCQVDSQVTMMFWYRQQPGQSLTLIATANQGSEATYESGFVIDKFPISRPNLTFSTLTVSNMSPEDSSIYLCSARNGASASQETQYFGPGTRLLVL.

The V and J genes are TRBV12-3 or TRBV12-4 and TRBJ2-5; D is possibly TRBD1 (6 bases). V was shortened by 5 bases and J by 5 bases, with 18 bases between the two germline ends. This CDR3 region has 15 residues. The CDR3 loop reads CASSREPGVGETQYF. The CDR3 DNA reads TGTGCCAGCAGTCGGGAACCAGGGGTGGGGGAGACCCAGTACTTC.

The chain has TRBV6-1 and TRBJ1-5, with unresolved D. Germline loops: CDR1 MNHNS, CDR2 SASEGT. CDR3 size: 14 residues. Trimming left V 3 bases short and J 0 bases short, with 6 bases between. CDR3 amino acids: CASSDSHSNQPQHF. DNA for the CDR3: TGTGCCAGCAGTGACAGCCATAGCAATCAGCCCCAGCATTTT.

This CDR3 reads CASSFGRDANYGYTF. The CDR3 nucleotides read TGTGCCAGCAGCTTCGGCAGGGACGCTAACTATGGCTACACCTTC. V gene TRBV7-2 combines with J gene TRBJ1-2; a weak D match, TRBD1 (5 bases). The CDR3 has 15 residues. Trimming left V 3 bases short and J 0 bases short, with 11 bases between. Germline V lookup: CDR1 SGHTA, CDR2 FQGNSA. Using reference TRBV7-2 and TRBJ1-2 for the parts outside the CDR3, the full variable domain is GAGVSQSPSNKVTEKGKDVELRCDPISGHTALYWYRQSLGQGLEFLIYFQGNSAPDKSGLPSDRFSAERTGGSVSTLTIQRTQQEDSAVYLCASSFGRDANYGYTFGSGTRLTVV.

This clonotype came up once. The gene calls are TRBV5-1 and TRBJ2-7, with no clear D. Germline CDR1 is SGHRS and CDR2 is YFSETQ. CDR3 length equals 12 residues. V lost 3 bases and J lost 5, with 9 bases in between. CDR3 amino acids: CASSYFRDEQYF. DNA of the CDR3: TGCGCCAGCAGCTACTTTAGGGACGAGCAGTACTTC.

This clonotype was found a few times. V usage is TRBV11-2 and J usage is TRBJ2-2; the match to TRBD2 covers 8 bases. The CDR3 has 17 amino acids. Germline CDR1 is SGHAT and CDR2 is FQNNGV. The J segment lost 5 bases and the V segment lost 6 bases, leaving 14 bases of the junction unmatched. CDR3 sequence reads: CASRPKPQLAATGELFF. In nucleotides, the CDR3 is TGTGCCAGCAGACCCAAGCCGCAACTAGCGGCTACCGGGGAGCTGTTTTTT. Full variable domain (remainder filled in from reference TRBV11-2 and TRBJ2-2): EAGVAQSPRYKIIEKRQSVAFWCNPISGHATLYWYQQILGQGPKLLIQFQNNGVVDDSQLPKDRFSAERLKGVDSTLKIQPAKLEDSAVYLCASRPKPQLAATGELFFGEGSRLTVL.

There are a few counts of this clonotype. The rearrangement uses TRBV12-3 or TRBV12-4 and TRBJ1-5, with 12 bases aligning to TRBD1. The CDR3 is 15 amino acids. J was trimmed by 6 bases and V by 6 bases; bases with no gene match: 6. CDR3: CASREGTGGGQPQHF. Here the CDR3 DNA reads TGTGCCAGCAGGGAAGGGACAGGGGGCGGTCAGCCCCAGCATTTT.

The chain recombines TRBV6-5 with TRBJ1-1; D is unclear. Germline assignment: CDR1 MNHEY and CDR2 SVGAGI. The CDR3 sequence is 14 residues long. V was shortened by 0 bases and J by 6 bases, with 11 bases between the two germline ends. This chain's CDR3 is CASSYSGPGSEAFF. CDR3 nucleotide sequence: TGTGCCAGCAGTTACTCAGGTCCCGGGTCTGAAGCTTTCTTT.

This clonotype was recorded a few times. The rearrangement links TRBV5-1 to TRBJ1-4, with D unresolved. Germline values: CDR1 SGHRS, CDR2 YFSETQ. The CDR3 totals 13 residues. V dropped 4 bases and J dropped 5 bases, with 9 bases sitting between them. The CDR3 DNA sequence: TGCGCCAGCAGCCCAGCCCCGAATGAAAAACTGTTTTTT. Amino acids: CASSPAPNEKLFF.

This clonotype was found a few times. V gene TRBV6-2 or TRBV6-3 combines with J gene TRBJ1-1, with a possible D match to TRBD1 (5 bases). CDR1 and CDR2 from the germline V gene are MNHEY and SVGEGT. The CDR3 loop spans 15 amino acids. The germline V and J ends were trimmed by 6 bases and 1 base, with 15 bases remaining between them. The CDR3 DNA sequence: TGTGCCAGCAGCCCAGCCAGGGTCAAGAACACTGAAGCTTTCTTT. It encodes CASSPARVKNTEAFF.

In this sample, this clonotype turned up a few times. Germline is not matched at one junction end, which may reflect a read error. V usage is TRBV29-1 and J usage is TRBJ2-5, with 8 nucleotides matching TRBD1. CDR1 SQVTM and CDR2 ANQGSEA come from the germline V gene. This CDR3 has 14 residues. The DNA for the CDR3 is TGCAGCGCTGAAACGACAGGGGCAAGGTTGGCCCAGTACTTC. Translating it yields CSAETTGARLAQYF.